The next 4 T cell receptor beta chains were all read from a single sample in a study of shared clonotypes between healthy human individuals. Assay: immunoSEQ multiplex PCR; the TCRdb copy retains only in-frame clones and omits some. The table includes 740,000 or so clones, less than 80% detected once. The sequencing input was memory CD4+ T cells sorted from blood. Subset defined: CD45RA-negative fraction. These receptors all stem from a woman in her 30s in good health.

The rearrangement uses TRBV6-4 and TRBJ1-2; possible D gene TRBD1, 5 bases. The V and J ends lost 11 bases and 8 bases respectively, with 18 bases between them. This CDR3 region has 12 residues. Per germline, CDR1 MRHNA and CDR2 SNTAGT. The CDR3 DNA is TGTGCCTCCCATTGGGGGGACCGGGGCTACACCTTC. It specifies CASHWGDRGYTF.

Details on this clone: Other nucleotide sequences in the sample specify the same CDR3. This chain joins TRBV27 and TRBJ1-5; D may be TRBD1 (6 bases). The CDR3 spans 13 residues. CDR1 MNHEY and CDR2 SMNVEV come from the germline V gene (reference sequence). The germline V and J ends were trimmed by 2 bases and 5 bases, with 7 bases remaining between them. The CDR3 loop is CASSLRGHQPQHF. In DNA form, the CDR3 reads TGTGCCAGCAGTTTACGGGGGCATCAGCCCCAGCATTTT.

The CDR3 nucleotides read TGTGCCAGCAGTAGGAGGAGCAATCAGCCCCAGCATTTT. Its translation: CASSRRSNQPQHF. V usage is TRBV27 and J usage is TRBJ1-5; D unresolved. Germline CDR1 MNHEY, CDR2 SMNVEV (reference sequence). This CDR3 comprises 13 residues. Trimming removed 5 bases from V and 1 base from J, with 6 bases in between.

The rearrangement joins TRBV18 to TRBJ2-7, with unresolved D. Germline V gene lookup returns CDR1 KGHSH and CDR2 LQKENI. The V end lost 5 bases, the J end lost 6 bases, and 11 bases lay between the germline ends. CDR3 length: 12 residues. For the CDR3, the DNA is TGTGCCAGCTCAACCGGCCCGTCCGAGCAGTACTTC. Its translation: CASSTGPSEQYF.